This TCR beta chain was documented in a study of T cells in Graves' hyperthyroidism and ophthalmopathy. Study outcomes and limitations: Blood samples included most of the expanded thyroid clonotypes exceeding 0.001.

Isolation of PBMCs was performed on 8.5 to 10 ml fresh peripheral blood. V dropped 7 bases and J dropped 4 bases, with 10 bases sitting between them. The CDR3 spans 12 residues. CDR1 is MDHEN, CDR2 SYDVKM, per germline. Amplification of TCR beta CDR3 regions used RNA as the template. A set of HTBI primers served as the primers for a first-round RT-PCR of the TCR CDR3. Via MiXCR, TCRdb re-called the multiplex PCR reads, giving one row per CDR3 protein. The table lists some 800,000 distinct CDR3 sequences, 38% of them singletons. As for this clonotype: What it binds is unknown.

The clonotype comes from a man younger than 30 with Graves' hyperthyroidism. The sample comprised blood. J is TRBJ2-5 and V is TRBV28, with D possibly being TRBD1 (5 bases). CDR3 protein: CASTQGTETQYF. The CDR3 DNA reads TGTGCCAGCACCCAGGGAACAGAGACCCAGTACTTC.